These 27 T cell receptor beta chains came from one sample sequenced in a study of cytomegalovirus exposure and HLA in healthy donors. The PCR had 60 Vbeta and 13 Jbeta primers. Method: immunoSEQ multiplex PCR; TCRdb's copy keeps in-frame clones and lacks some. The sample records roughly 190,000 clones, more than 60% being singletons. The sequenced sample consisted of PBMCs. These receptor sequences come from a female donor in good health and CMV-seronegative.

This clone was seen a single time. This chain's CDR3 is CASSSTGGWIYGYTF. In DNA, the CDR3 is TGTGCCAGCAGTTCGACCGGGGGATGGATCTATGGCTACACCTTC. The rearrangement joins TRBV28 to TRBJ1-2, with D possibly TRBD1 on 5 matching bases. CDR3 length: 15 residues. Germline V gene lookup returns CDR1 MDHEN and CDR2 SYDVKM. V lost 4 bases, J lost 4 bases, and 16 bases lay in between.

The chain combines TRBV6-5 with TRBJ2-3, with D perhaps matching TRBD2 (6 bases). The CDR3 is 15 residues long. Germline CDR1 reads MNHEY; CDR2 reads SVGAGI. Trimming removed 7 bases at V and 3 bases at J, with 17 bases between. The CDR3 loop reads CASTETPGGTDTQYF. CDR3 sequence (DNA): TGTGCCAGCACCGAGACCCCAGGAGGGACAGATACGCAGTATTTT.

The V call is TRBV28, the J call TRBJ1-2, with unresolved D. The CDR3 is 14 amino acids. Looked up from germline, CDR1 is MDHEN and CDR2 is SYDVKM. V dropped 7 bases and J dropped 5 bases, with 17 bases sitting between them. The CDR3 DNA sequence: TGTGCCAGCATATCCCGGTCGGGGAAATATGGCTACACCTTC. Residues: CASISRSGKYGYTF.

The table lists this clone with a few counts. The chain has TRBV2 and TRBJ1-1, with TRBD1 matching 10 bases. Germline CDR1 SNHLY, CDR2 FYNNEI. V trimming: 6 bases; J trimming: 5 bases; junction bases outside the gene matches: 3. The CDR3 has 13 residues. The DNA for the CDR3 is TGTGCCAGCAGAGACAGGGGGCTTACTGAAGCTTTCTTT. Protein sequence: CASRDRGLTEAFF.

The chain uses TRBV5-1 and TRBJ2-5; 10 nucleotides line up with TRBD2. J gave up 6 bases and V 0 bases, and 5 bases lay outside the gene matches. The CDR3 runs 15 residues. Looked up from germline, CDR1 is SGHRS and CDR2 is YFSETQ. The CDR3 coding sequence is TGCGCCAGCAGCTTGGAGTTTAGCGGGGGGAAGACCCAGTACTTC. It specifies CASSLEFSGGKTQYF.

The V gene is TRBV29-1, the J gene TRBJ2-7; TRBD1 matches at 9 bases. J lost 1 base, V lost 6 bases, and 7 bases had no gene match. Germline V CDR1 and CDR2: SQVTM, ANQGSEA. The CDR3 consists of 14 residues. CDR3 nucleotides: TGCAGCGTCCTCACTGGACAGGGGTCCTACGAGCAGTACTTC. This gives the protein CSVLTGQGSYEQYF.

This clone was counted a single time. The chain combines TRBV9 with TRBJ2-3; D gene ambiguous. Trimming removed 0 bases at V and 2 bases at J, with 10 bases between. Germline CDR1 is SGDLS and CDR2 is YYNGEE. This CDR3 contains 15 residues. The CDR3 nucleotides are TGTGCCAGCAGCGTAGCCCACAGACCCACAGATACGCAGTATTTT. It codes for CASSVAHRPTDTQYF.

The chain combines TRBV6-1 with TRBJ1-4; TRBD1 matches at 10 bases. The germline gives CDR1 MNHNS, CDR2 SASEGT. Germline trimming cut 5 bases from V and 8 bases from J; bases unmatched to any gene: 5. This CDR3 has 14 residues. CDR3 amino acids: CASSMTGGSEKLFF. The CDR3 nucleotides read TGTGCCAGCAGTATGACAGGGGGCAGCGAAAAACTGTTTTTT.

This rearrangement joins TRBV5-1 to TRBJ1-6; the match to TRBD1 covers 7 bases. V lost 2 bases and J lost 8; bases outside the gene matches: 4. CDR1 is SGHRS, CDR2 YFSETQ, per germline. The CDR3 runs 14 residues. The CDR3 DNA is TGCGCCAGCAGCTTCCGACAGGGAGATTCACCCCTCCACTTT. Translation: CASSFRQGDSPLHF.

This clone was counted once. The CDR3 nucleotides are TGTGCCAGCAGCAACCCCTTGCGCGGGGGGGCCTACGAGCAGTACTTC. Residues: CASSNPLRGGAYEQYF. The chain couples TRBV6-6 to TRBJ2-7; 9 positions match TRBD2. V was clipped by 6 bases and J by 2 bases; unmatched bases: 11. Germline V gene sequence: CDR1 MNHNY, CDR2 SVGAGI (reference sequence). The CDR3 runs to 16 residues.

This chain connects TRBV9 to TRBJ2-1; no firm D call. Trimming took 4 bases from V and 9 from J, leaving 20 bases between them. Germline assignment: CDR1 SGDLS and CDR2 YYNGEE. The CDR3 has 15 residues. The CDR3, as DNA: TGTGCCAGCAGCCCCCCTCCTCCGAAGCCTCCTGAGCAGTTCTTC. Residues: CASSPPPPKPPEQFF.

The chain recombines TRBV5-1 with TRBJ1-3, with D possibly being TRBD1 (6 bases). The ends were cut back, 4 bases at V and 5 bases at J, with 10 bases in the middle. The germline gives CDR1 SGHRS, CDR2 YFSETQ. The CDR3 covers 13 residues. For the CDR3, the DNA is TGCGCCAGCAGCCCCGGACAGAGAAACACCATATATTTT. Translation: CASSPGQRNTIYF.

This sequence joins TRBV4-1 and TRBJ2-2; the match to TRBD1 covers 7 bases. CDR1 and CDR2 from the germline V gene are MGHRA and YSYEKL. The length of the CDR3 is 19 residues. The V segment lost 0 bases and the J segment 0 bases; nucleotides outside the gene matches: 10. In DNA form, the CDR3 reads TGCGCCAGCAGCCAAGATCGCCGAGGGACAGCTTCGAACACCGGGGAGCTGTTTTTT. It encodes CASSQDRRGTASNTGELFF.

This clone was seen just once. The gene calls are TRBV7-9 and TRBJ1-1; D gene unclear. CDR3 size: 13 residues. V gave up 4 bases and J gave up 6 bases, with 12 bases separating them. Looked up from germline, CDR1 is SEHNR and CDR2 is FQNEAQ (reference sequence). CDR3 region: CASSSISYAEAFF. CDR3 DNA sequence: TGTGCCAGCAGCTCGATTAGTTACGCTGAAGCTTTCTTT. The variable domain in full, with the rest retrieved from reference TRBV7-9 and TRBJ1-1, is DTGVSQNPRHKITKRGQNVTFRCDPISEHNRLYWYRQTLGQGPEFLTYFQNEAQLEKSRLLSDRFSAERPKGSFSTLEIQRTEQGDSAMYLCASSSISYAEAFFGQGTRLTVV.

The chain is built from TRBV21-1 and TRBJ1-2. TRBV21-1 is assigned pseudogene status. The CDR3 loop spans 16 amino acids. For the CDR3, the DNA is TGTGCCAGCAGCGGGGCGGGGGGCGCGCACGACTATGGCTACACCTTC. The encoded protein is CASSGAGGAHDYGYTF.

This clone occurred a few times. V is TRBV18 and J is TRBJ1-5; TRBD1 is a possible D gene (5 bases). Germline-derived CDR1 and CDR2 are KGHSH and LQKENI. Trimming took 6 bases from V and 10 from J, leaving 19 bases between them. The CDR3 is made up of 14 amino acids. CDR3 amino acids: CASSRSGTNEPQHF. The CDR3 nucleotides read TGTGCCAGCTCGCGATCCGGGACTAACGAACCCCAGCATTTT.

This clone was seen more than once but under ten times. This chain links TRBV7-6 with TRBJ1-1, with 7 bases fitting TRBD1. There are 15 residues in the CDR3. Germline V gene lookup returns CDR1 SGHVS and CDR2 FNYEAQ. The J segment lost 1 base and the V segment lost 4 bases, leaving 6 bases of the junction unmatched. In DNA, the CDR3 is TGTGCCAGCAGCTACAGGGGTTCGGGGAACACTGAAGCTTTCTTT. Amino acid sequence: CASSYRGSGNTEAFF.

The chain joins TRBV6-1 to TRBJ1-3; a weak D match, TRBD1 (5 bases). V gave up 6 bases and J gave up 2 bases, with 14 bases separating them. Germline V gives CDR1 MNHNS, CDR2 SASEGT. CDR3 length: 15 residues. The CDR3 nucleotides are TGTGCCAGCAGGAATCAGGGATCTGCTGGAAACACCATATATTTT. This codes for CASRNQGSAGNTIYF.

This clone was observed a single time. The CDR3 spells CASSLERSGEKLFF. CDR3 DNA sequence: TGTGCCAGCAGCTTGGAAAGGAGTGGTGAAAAACTGTTTTTT. This chain links TRBV5-4 with TRBJ1-4; D is undetermined. This CDR3 has 14 residues. Germline lookup yields CDR1 SGHNT and CDR2 YYREEE (reference sequence). V was shortened by 0 bases and J by 7 bases, with 10 bases between the two germline ends.

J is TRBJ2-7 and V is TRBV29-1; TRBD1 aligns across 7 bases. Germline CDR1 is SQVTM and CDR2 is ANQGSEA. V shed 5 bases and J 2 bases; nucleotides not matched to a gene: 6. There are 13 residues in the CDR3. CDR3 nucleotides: TGCAGCGTTATCGTTACAGGGGCCTACGAGCAGTACTTC. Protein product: CSVIVTGAYEQYF.

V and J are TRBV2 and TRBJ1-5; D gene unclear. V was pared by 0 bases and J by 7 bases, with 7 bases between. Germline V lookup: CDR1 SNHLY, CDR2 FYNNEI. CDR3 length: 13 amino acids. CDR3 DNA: TGTGCCAGCAGTGAAGCGCGCCACCAGCCCCAGCATTTT. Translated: CASSEARHQPQHF.

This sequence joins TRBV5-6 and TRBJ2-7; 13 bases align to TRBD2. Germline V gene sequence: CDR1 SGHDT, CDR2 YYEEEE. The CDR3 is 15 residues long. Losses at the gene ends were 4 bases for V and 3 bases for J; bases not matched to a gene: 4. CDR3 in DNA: TGTGCCAGCAGCGGGGGGACTAGCGGGAACTACGAGCAGTACTTC. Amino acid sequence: CASSGGTSGNYEQYF.

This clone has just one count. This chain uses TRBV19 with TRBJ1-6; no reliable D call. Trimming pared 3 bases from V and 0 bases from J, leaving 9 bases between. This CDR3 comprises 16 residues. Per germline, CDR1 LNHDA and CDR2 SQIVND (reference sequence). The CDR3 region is CASSITGSSYNSPLHF. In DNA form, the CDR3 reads TGTGCCAGTAGTATCACGGGAAGCTCCTATAATTCACCCCTCCACTTT. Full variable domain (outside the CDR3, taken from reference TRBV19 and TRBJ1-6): DGGITQSPKYLFRKEGQNVTLSCEQNLNHDAMYWYRQDPGQGLRLIYYSQIVNDFQKGDIAEGYSVSREKKESFPLTVTSAQKNPTAFYLCASSITGSSYNSPLHFGNGTRLTVT.

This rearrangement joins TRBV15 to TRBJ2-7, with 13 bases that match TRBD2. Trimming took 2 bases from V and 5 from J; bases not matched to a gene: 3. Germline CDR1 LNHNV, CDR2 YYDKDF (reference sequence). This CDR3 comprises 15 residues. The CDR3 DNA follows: TGTGCCACCAGCAGAACTAGCGGGGGGGCCGACGAGCAGTACTTC. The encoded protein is CATSRTSGGADEQYF.

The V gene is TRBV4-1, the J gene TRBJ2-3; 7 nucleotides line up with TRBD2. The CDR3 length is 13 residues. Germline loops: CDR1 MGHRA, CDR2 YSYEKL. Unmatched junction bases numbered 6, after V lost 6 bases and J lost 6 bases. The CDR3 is CASSPREGDTQYF. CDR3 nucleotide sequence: TGCGCCAGCAGTCCAAGGGAGGGGGATACGCAGTATTTT.

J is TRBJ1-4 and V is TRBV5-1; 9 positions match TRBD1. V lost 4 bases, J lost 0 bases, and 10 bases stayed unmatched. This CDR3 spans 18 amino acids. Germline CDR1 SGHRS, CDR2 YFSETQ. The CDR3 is CASSQGQGFQPTNEKLFF. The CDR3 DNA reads TGCGCCAGCAGCCAGGGACAGGGTTTCCAACCAACTAATGAAAAACTGTTTTTT.

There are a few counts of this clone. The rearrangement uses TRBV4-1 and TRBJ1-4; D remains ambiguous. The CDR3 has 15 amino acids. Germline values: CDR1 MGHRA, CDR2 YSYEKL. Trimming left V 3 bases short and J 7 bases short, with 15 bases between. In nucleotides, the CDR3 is TGCGCCAGCAGCCAGGATCGGGTGGATAGTGAAAAACTGTTTTTT. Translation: CASSQDRVDSEKLFF.